The 11 T cell receptor beta chains in this list originate from one sample, sequenced in a study of blood T cell repertoires in COVID-19. Using immunoSEQ multiplex PCR, the repertoire was profiled, and TCRdb retains in-frame clones only, with some absent. The table has hundreds of thousands of clones, roughly 87% seen once. The sequencing input was PBMCs or T cells enriched from blood (not recorded which). All receptors derive from a woman in her thirties with acute COVID-19.

The J gene is TRBJ1-3, the V gene TRBV2; TRBD1 is a possible D gene (5 bases). The CDR3 is 17 residues long. Germline lookup yields CDR1 SNHLY and CDR2 FYNNEI. With 6 bases removed from V and 0 bases from J, the gap between germline ends came to 18 bases. Here the CDR3 reads CASRGASTGSSGNTIYF. Written as DNA, the CDR3 is TGTGCCAGCAGAGGGGCCTCAACCGGAAGCTCTGGAAACACCATATATTTT. Full variable domain (rest looked up from reference TRBV2 and TRBJ1-3): EPEVTQTPSHQVTQMGQEVILRCVPISNHLYFYWYRQILGQKVEFLVSFYNNEISEKSEIFDDQFSVERPDGSNFTLKIRSTKLEDSAMYFCASRGASTGSSGNTIYFGEGSWLTVV.

The rearrangement uses TRBV2 and TRBJ1-6; 10 bases align to TRBD1. CDR3 size: 16 residues. The V segment lost 6 bases and the J segment 8 bases; nucleotides outside the gene matches: 10. CDR1 SNHLY and CDR2 FYNNEI come from the germline V gene. The CDR3: CASSPFGTGEHSPLHF. CDR3 coding DNA: TGTGCCAGCAGCCCATTCGGGACAGGGGAGCATTCACCCCTCCACTTT. Full variable domain (missing parts from reference TRBV2 and TRBJ1-6): EPEVTQTPSHQVTQMGQEVILRCVPISNHLYFYWYRQILGQKVEFLVSFYNNEISEKSEIFDDQFSVERPDGSNFTLKIRSTKLEDSAMYFCASSPFGTGEHSPLHFGNGTRLTVT.

CDR3 residues: CASSSIGQVRETQYF. CDR3 DNA: TGCGCCAGCAGCTCCATTGGACAGGTCCGGGAGACCCAGTACTTC. The gene calls are TRBV5-1 and TRBJ2-5, with TRBD1 identical over 7 bases. In germline, CDR1 is SGHRS, CDR2 YFSETQ. The CDR3 has 15 amino acids. Germline trimming cut 3 bases from V and 5 bases from J; bases unmatched to any gene: 10.

The chain is built from TRBV28 and TRBJ1-4; D perhaps matches TRBD1 (5 bases). The germline V gene has CDR1 MDHEN and CDR2 SYDVKM. Trimming took 6 bases from V and 5 from J, leaving 7 bases between them. The CDR3 is 12 amino acids. The CDR3 DNA is TGTGCCAGCAGGGGGCAAAATGAAAAACTGTTTTTT. Translating gives CASRGQNEKLFF.

CDR3 DNA sequence: TGTGCCAGCAGTCGGGGGATGAACACTGAAGCTTTCTTT. Translated, it gives CASSRGMNTEAFF. The chain uses TRBV12-3 or TRBV12-4 and TRBJ1-1; D perhaps matches TRBD1 (5 bases). The CDR3 sequence is 13 residues long. Trimming took 5 bases from V and 0 from J, leaving 7 bases between them.

The J gene is TRBJ2-7, the V gene TRBV4-1; 9 positions match TRBD2. The length of the CDR3 is 18 residues. Trimming removed 4 bases from V and 3 bases from J; junction bases left unmatched: 16. Germline-derived CDR1 and CDR2 are MGHRA and YSYEKL. The CDR3 nucleotides read TGCGCCAGCAGCCTAGATGGTGGGGGCGGGAGGGTGTACTACGAGCAGTACTTC. It yields the protein CASSLDGGGGRVYYEQYF.

The V and J genes are TRBV11-2 and TRBJ2-1; 8 nucleotides align to TRBD2. Germline CDR1 reads SGHAT; CDR2 reads FQNNGV. The V gene end was trimmed by 4 bases and the J gene end by 6 bases; junction bases not matched to a gene: 8. The CDR3 has 15 amino acids. For the CDR3, the DNA is TGTGCCAGCAGCTCGGGACTAGACCCTAGCAATGAGCAGTTCTTC. Its translation: CASSSGLDPSNEQFF.

This rearrangement joins TRBV28 to TRBJ1-4; D is perhaps TRBD1 (5 bases). This CDR3 contains 16 residues. Germline V gives CDR1 MDHEN, CDR2 SYDVKM. The germline V and J ends were trimmed by 10 bases and 7 bases, with 25 bases remaining between them. CDR3 protein: CATQGGFQAVGEKLFF. DNA of the CDR3: TGTGCCACCCAGGGAGGGTTTCAAGCAGTGGGTGAAAAACTGTTTTTT.

The V gene is TRBV19, the J gene TRBJ2-2; maybe TRBD2 (5 bases). Deletions cut 5 bases from V and 5 bases from J, with 15 bases between. The CDR3 totals 15 residues. Looked up from germline, CDR1 is LNHDA and CDR2 is SQIVND (reference sequence). The DNA of the CDR3 is TGTGCCAGTAGTCCCCCCGGGGTACTAACCGGGGAGCTGTTTTTT. Protein: CASSPPGVLTGELFF.

J is TRBJ2-2 and V is TRBV5-4; D gene uncertain. The germline V and J ends were trimmed by 2 bases and 1 base, with 9 bases remaining between them. Germline lookup yields CDR1 SGHNT and CDR2 YYREEE (reference sequence). The CDR3 length is 15 residues. CDR3 in amino acids: CASSFQSGNTGELFF. CDR3 nucleotides: TGTGCCAGCAGCTTTCAATCGGGGAACACCGGGGAGCTGTTTTTT.

The chain employs TRBV2 and TRBJ2-5; 12 bases fit TRBD2. Per the germline V gene, CDR1 is SNHLY and CDR2 is FYNNEI. The CDR3 is 17 residues long. V trimming: 2 bases; J trimming: 0 bases; junction bases outside the gene matches: 4. The CDR3 loop reads CASSERLAGVHQETQYF. DNA for the CDR3: TGTGCCAGCAGTGAAAGACTAGCGGGGGTCCACCAAGAGACCCAGTACTTC.